This TCR beta chain was sequenced during a study of cytomegalovirus exposure and HLA in healthy donors. The germline V gene encodes CDR1 GTSNPN and CDR2 SVGIG (reference sequence). V lost 0 bases and J 8 bases, leaving 11 bases between the germline ends. There are 12 residues in the CDR3. This clone was seen a handful of times. Use of 60 Vbeta and 13 Jbeta primers characterized the PCR. Profiled with immunoSEQ multiplex PCR; TCRdb holds only in-frame clones, not every one. The data hold around 150,000 clones, with 60% to 80% observed a single time. Sequenced material: PBMCs. The clonotype comes from a male donor in good health and CMV-seronegative. V usage is TRBV30 and J usage is TRBJ2-7; D is possibly TRBD1 (5 bases). CDR3 in DNA: TGTGCCTGGAGTGTCGACAGTACGAAGCAGTACTTC. Protein sequence: CAWSVDSTKQYF.